The 18 T cell receptor beta chains below come from one sample, sequenced in a study of human T cells and chemical hapten exposure. Specified time point: patch test 1, 2 weeks after DPC sensitization. Described treatment: therapeutic diphenylcyclopropenone sensitization with weekly scalp DPC. TCRdb used MiXCR to reprocess the RACE reads, holding one entry per CDR3 protein. The sample comprises about 120,000 distinct CDR3 sequences, roughly an eighth of which are singletons, and about 0.9% rests with the top ten. The material sequenced was whole blood, taken in connection with sensitization to the hapten diphenylcyclopropenone (DPC). The receptors were gathered from a man between 18 and 35 years old with alopecia areata. Some clones in this sample may be carry-over from other donors' samples.

This clonotype has a handful of counts. V gene TRBV6-2 or TRBV6-3 combines with J gene TRBJ2-2; perhaps TRBD2 as D (5 bases). Germline values: CDR1 MNHEY, CDR2 SVGEGT. With 7 bases removed from V and 0 bases from J, the gap between germline ends came to 24 bases. This CDR3 spans 19 amino acids. The CDR3 sequence is CASIKAANNLSPNTGELFF. In DNA form, the CDR3 reads TGTGCCAGCATTAAAGCGGCGAACAATCTTTCCCCGAACACCGGGGAGCTGTTTTTT.

The chain couples TRBV3-1 to TRBJ2-3, with TRBD1 matching over 9 bases. Germline CDR1 is LGHDT and CDR2 is YNNKEL (reference sequence). The CDR3 runs 17 residues. Trimming at V came to 1 base and at J to 0 bases, leaving 5 bases not matched to a gene. CDR3 amino acids: CASSQVRDRASTDTQYF. The DNA of the CDR3 is TGTGCCAGCAGCCAAGTTCGGGACAGGGCCAGCACAGATACGCAGTATTTT.

This clonotype showed up just a few times. In DNA form, the CDR3 reads TGCAGTGCCATAGATACCTACAGGGGGCTTCGCAATCAGCCCCAGCATTTT. Amino acids: CSAIDTYRGLRNQPQHF. The rearrangement uses TRBV20-1 and TRBJ1-5; 9 bases are shared with TRBD1. This CDR3 is 17 amino acids long. The germline gives CDR1 DFQATT, CDR2 SNEGSKA (reference sequence). With 6 bases clipped from V and 2 bases from J, the junction kept 14 bases outside the gene matches.

The table lists this clonotype with many counts. The chain recombines TRBV12-5 with TRBJ2-2; unclear D gene. Trimming took 3 bases from V and 2 from J, leaving 16 bases between them. Germline V gene lookup returns CDR1 LGHNT and CDR2 FRNRAP. The CDR3 length is 17 residues. CDR3 bases: TGTGCTAGTGGTTTCCACCCCTTGACCGTTAACACCGGGGAGCTGTTTTTT. It encodes CASGFHPLTVNTGELFF.

There are a few counts of this clonotype. The rearrangement uses TRBV12-3 or TRBV12-4 and TRBJ1-1; D is undetermined. The CDR3 is 13 amino acids. Deletions cut 2 bases from V and 5 bases from J, with 9 bases between. The CDR3 coding sequence is TGTGCCAGCAGTTTATCCCTCGTGACTGAAGCTTTCTTT. It codes for CASSLSLVTEAFF.

A few counts support this clonotype. The chain has TRBV18 and TRBJ1-1; D is undetermined. CDR1 and CDR2 from the germline V gene are KGHSH and LQKENI. Trimming removed 3 bases from V and 1 base from J, with 9 bases in between. There are 14 residues in the CDR3. CDR3 amino acids: CASSPGRQNTEAFF. Here the CDR3 DNA reads TGTGCCAGCTCACCTGGAAGGCAGAACACTGAAGCTTTCTTT.

There are a few counts of this clonotype. CDR3 bases: TGTGCCAGCAGCTTGGAGGAGGGGCGAACTGAAGCTTTCTTT. Translating it yields CASSLEEGRTEAFF. This rearrangement joins TRBV5-4 to TRBJ1-1, with a weak D call TRBD1 (5 bases). V lost 0 bases and J lost 5, with 11 bases in between. CDR1 SGHNT and CDR2 YYREEE come from the germline V gene (reference sequence). The CDR3 has 14 residues.

This clonotype was recorded at least ten times. The gene calls are TRBV7-8 and TRBJ1-3; the D gene is possibly TRBD1 (5 bases). The CDR3 spans 15 residues. Trimming shortened V by 4 bases and J by 4 bases, and 14 bases separated the two germline ends. Germline V CDR1 and CDR2: SGHVS, FQNEAQ. CDR3 in DNA: TGTGCCAGCAGCTCTGGGGGTCCGATCGGAAACACCATATATTTT. This sequence encodes CASSSGGPIGNTIYF.

This clonotype was seen a handful of times. The gene calls are TRBV23-1 and TRBJ2-3, with D perhaps matching TRBD2 (5 bases). TRBV23-1 is noted as an ORF with a role that remains uncertain. V was cut by 0 bases and J by 1 base, with 11 bases left in between. CDR3 length: 16 amino acids. In DNA, the CDR3 is TGCGCCAGCAGTCAATCCGGGGTAGGCGGCACAGATACGCAGTATTTT. Translating it yields CASSQSGVGGTDTQYF.

This clonotype was counted ten times or more. The CDR3 protein is CAAATGIYNEQFF. In DNA, the CDR3 is TGTGCCGCAGCCACAGGGATCTACAATGAGCAGTTCTTC. The rearrangement joins TRBV19 to TRBJ2-1; possible D gene TRBD1, 6 bases. Trimming shortened V by 11 bases and J by 3 bases, and 14 bases separated the two germline ends. CDR3 length: 13 amino acids. Looked up from germline, CDR1 is LNHDA and CDR2 is SQIVND (reference sequence).

V and J are TRBV3-1 and TRBJ2-1, with 11 bases matching TRBD1. Per the germline V gene, CDR1 is LGHDT and CDR2 is YNNKEL (reference sequence). J gave up 6 bases and V 0 bases, and 4 bases lay outside the gene matches. This CDR3 contains 16 residues. The CDR3: CASSQDLGTGGNEQFF. The DNA for the CDR3 is TGTGCCAGCAGCCAAGATTTAGGGACAGGGGGCAATGAGCAGTTCTTC.

V gene TRBV5-1 combines with J gene TRBJ2-2; TRBD1 agrees at 7 bases. The CDR3 consists of 14 residues. V lost 3 bases to trimming and J lost 4 bases; unmatched junction nucleotides: 3. Germline V gives CDR1 SGHRS, CDR2 YFSETQ. The CDR3 region is CASSWGTATGELFF. For the CDR3, the DNA is TGCGCCAGCAGCTGGGGGACAGCCACCGGGGAGCTGTTTTTT.

This clonotype was detected ten times or more. V usage is TRBV4-3 and J usage is TRBJ1-5; 7 bases match TRBD1. The CDR3 covers 16 residues. V gave up 0 bases and J gave up 2 bases; unmatched junction bases: 4. Germline V gene data show CDR1 as LGHNA and CDR2 as YSLEER. In DNA form, the CDR3 reads TGCGCCAGCAGCCAAGACCGGACAGGCGGCAATCAGCCCCAGCATTTT. Translated, it gives CASSQDRTGGNQPQHF.

The chain carries TRBV6-5 and TRBJ1-6; D remains unclear. The V end lost 1 base, the J end lost 13 bases, and 8 bases lay between the germline ends. Germline CDR1 reads MNHEY; CDR2 reads SVGAGI. This CDR3 has 12 amino acids. The DNA for the CDR3 is TGTGCCAGCAGTTACTGGCCCGGCCCCCTCCACTTT. This translates into CASSYWPGPLHF.

V usage is TRBV10-2 and J usage is TRBJ1-1, with unresolved D. Germline V gene lookup returns CDR1 WSHSY and CDR2 SAAADI. V was cut by 4 bases and J by 1 base, with 7 bases left in between. The CDR3 contains 13 residues. This CDR3 is CASSGSGNTEAFF. CDR3 DNA: TGCGCCAGCAGTGGGTCAGGGAACACTGAAGCTTTCTTT.

This clonotype turned up a few times. V and J are TRBV6-2 or TRBV6-3 and TRBJ2-2; 8 positions match TRBD2. The junction had 6 bases not matched to a gene; V was cut back by 9 bases and J by 0 bases. The germline gives CDR1 MNHEY, CDR2 SVGEGT. The CDR3 covers 15 residues. The CDR3 sequence is CASLSGVSNTGELFF. CDR3 coding DNA: TGTGCCAGTCTTAGCGGGGTGTCGAACACCGGGGAGCTGTTTTTT.

This clonotype was seen only a few times. CDR3 in DNA: TGTGCCAGCAGTCCTAGAGGCCGGGGGCGCACAGATACGCAGTATTTT. Its protein is CASSPRGRGRTDTQYF. The chain carries TRBV7-6 and TRBJ2-3; D possibly matches TRBD1 or TRBD2 (6 bases each). Trimming shortened V by 6 bases and J by 1 base, and 17 bases separated the two germline ends. The CDR3 loop spans 16 amino acids. Germline V CDR1 and CDR2: SGHVS, FNYEAQ.

J is TRBJ2-7 and V is TRBV18; possibly TRBD2 for D (6 bases). V was cut by 3 bases and J by 7 bases, with 16 bases left in between. The CDR3 runs to 14 residues. The germline V gene encodes CDR1 KGHSH and CDR2 LQKENI. CDR3 residues: CASSPAREVKEQYV. CDR3 sequence (DNA): TGTGCCAGCTCACCGGCGAGGGAGGTGAAGGAGCAGTACGTC.